The sequence of this T cell receptor (beta chain) was determined in a study of shared clonotypes between healthy human individuals. Overall study context: Per donor, CD8 memory used one plate, CD8 naive used two, CD4 memory used three and CD4 naive used three.

The authors split each subset's genomic DNA evenly across several immunoSEQ plates. Clones were sequenced by immunoSEQ multiplex PCR, and TCRdb holds only the in-frame ones, with some missing. Among a few hundred thousand clones listed, around 95% were seen once. Overall study results and limits: Rarefaction showed that sequencing of sorted subsets was incomplete (despite large depth). Around 5% was the fraction of naive CD4 clonotypes found shared across a few donors.

The V end was cut by 6 bases, the J end by 2 bases, with 11 bases between. Per the germline V gene, CDR1 is MNHEY and CDR2 is SVGAGI. The CDR3 covers 13 residues. In this sample, this clone turned up once. What it binds is not known. The naive CD8 fraction comprised CD45RO-negative cells positively selected for CCR7 and excluded terminally differentiated effector memory CD45RA+ cells. The source of this sequence is a woman aged 25 to 45 in good health. The chain carries TRBV6-5 and TRBJ2-7; weak D call: TRBD2 (5 bases). The sequencing sample was made of naive CD8+ T cells sorted from blood. DNA for the CDR3: TGTGCCAGCAGGCCCGGGATGACCTACGAGCAGTACTTC. Protein sequence: CASRPGMTYEQYF.